The following is a TCR beta chain sequence with its context. Every sample yielded at least 6 million isolated PBMCs. The data are from a study of blood T cells in healthy people across ages. Germline CDR1 is SGHTA and CDR2 is FQGTGA. This CDR3 is built from 14 residues. V lost 3 bases to trimming and J lost 0 bases, with 9 bases between them. A J-beta primer mix and a sample-barcoded 5' primer were used in a second PCR of roughly 6 to 11 cycles. MiXCR was run by TCRdb on the 5' RACE reads, yielding one entry per CDR3 protein. This sample has some 700,000 distinct CDR3 sequences, with 35% to 45% found just once.

The V call is TRBV7-3, the J call TRBJ2-7; possible D gene TRBD2, 5 bases. The sequenced material came from blood. This TCR derives from a woman aged 60-75 years in good health. The CDR3 coding sequence is TGTGCCAGCAGCTTTACTAGTAGCTCCTACGAGCAGTACTTC. Translation: CASSFTSSSYEQYF. The full variable domain, completed using reference TRBV7-3 and TRBJ2-7, is GAGVSQTPSNKVTEKGKYVELRCDPISGHTALYWYRQSLGQGPEFLIYFQGTGAADDSGLPNDRFFAVRPEGSVSTLKIQRTERGDSAVYLCASSFTSSSYEQYFGPGTRLTVT.